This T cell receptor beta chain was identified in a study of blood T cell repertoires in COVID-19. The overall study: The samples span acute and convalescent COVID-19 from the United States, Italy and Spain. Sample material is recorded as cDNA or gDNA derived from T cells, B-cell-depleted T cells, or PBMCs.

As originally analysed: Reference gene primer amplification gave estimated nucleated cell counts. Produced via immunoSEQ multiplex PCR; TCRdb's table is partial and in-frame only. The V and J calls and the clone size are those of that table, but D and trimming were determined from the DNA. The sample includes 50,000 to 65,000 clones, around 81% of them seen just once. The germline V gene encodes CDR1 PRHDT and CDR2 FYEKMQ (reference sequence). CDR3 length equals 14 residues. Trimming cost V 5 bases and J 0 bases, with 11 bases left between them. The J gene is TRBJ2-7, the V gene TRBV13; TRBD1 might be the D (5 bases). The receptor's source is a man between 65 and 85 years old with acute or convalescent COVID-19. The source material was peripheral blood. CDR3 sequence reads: CASSPARGSYEQYF. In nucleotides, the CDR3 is TGTGCCAGCAGCCCAGCTAGGGGCTCCTACGAGCAGTACTTC.